This T cell receptor (beta chain) was obtained from a study of tumor and adjacent non-tumor tissue in lung cancer. The CDR3 extends over 13 amino acids. V lost 2 bases and J lost 4, with 8 bases in between. Germline lookup yields CDR1 MNHNY and CDR2 SVGAGI (reference sequence). As regards this clonotype: The antigen is undetermined. This is likely a read error, given that the CDR3 carries no conserved phenylalanine or tryptophan at its end.

The template was RNA from unsorted bulk tissue. TCRbeta libraries were built with three rounds of nested PCR, modified from ARM-PCR. TCRdb re-called the multiplex PCR reads with MiXCR, one entry per CDR3 protein. The sample carries approximately 120,000 distinct CDR3 sequences, 75% recorded once. General study points: Tumor repertoires had a smaller top 100 clone share than normal lung.

The material sequenced was lung tumor tissue. The receptor was derived from a woman aged 60 to 75 with non-small cell lung cancer. The chain uses TRBV6-6 and TRBJ1-1, with no clear D. The CDR3 loop reads CASSYPDGTEAFP. DNA of the CDR3: TGTGCCAGCAGTTACCCGGACGGCACTGAAGCTTTCCCT.